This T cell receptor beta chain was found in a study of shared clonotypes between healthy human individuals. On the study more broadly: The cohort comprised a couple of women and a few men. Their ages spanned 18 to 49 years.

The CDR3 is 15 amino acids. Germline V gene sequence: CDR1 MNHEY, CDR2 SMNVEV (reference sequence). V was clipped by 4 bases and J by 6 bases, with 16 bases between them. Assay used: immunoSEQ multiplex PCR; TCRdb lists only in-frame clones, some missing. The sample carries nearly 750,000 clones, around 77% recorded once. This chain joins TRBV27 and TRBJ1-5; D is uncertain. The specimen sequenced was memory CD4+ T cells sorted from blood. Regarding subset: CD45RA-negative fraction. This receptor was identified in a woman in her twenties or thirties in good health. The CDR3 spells CASSSVQGSSQPQHF. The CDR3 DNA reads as TGTGCCAGCAGTTCTGTACAAGGGAGTAGTCAGCCCCAGCATTTT.